This entry describes one T cell receptor beta chain. Its specificity is unknown. The V end lost 0 bases, the J end lost 3 bases, and 12 bases lay between the germline ends. CDR1 is MNHEY and CDR2 is SMNVEV in the germline V gene (reference sequence). The CDR3 has 15 amino acids. This entry comes from a study of T-cell memory formation after mild COVID-19. Study background: The two donors had largely donor-specific TCR clusters.

Study-wide findings and caveats: Largely, contracting CD4+ clones fell within CM and EM, and contracting CD8+ clones within EMRA.

TCRdb called the 5' RACE reads again in MiXCR, with one record for every CDR3 protein. The profile shows a few hundred thousand distinct CDR3 sequences, approximately 15% of them singletons. The V and J genes are TRBV27 and TRBJ2-7; the D gene is possibly TRBD2 (6 bases). The specimen was PBMCs or a T cell subset sorted from them (not recorded which). The receptor comes from a man younger than 35 who had mild COVID-19 (a few samples of this study predate the infection). Cell type and time point are not known. The CDR3 is CASSLSLNGGYEQYF. For the CDR3, the DNA is TGTGCCAGCAGTTTATCGTTAAACGGGGGCTACGAGCAGTACTTC.